The 18 T cell receptor beta chains presented below share a single source sample, sequenced in a study of type 1 regulatory T cells. Their specific antigens are unknown. TCRdb reanalysed the reads using MiXCR and keeps one entry per CDR3 protein. The sample holds 25,000 or so distinct CDR3 sequences; about two thirds are singletons and the top ten take roughly an eighth. The sample comprised cultured T cells, either the whole culture or a sorted T cell fraction (not recorded which). The sample's subset: Tr1-enriched cell product generated in vitro against host alloantigens. Receptor source: a human donor in good health.

The DNA for the CDR3 is TGCAGTGCTAGAAGAGGACAAGGGTACTACGAGCAGTACTTC. Its protein is CSARRGQGYYEQYF. V gene TRBV20-1 combines with J gene TRBJ2-7, with a weak D call TRBD1 (5 bases). V was pared by 2 bases and J by 3 bases, with 14 bases between. The germline gives CDR1 DFQATT, CDR2 SNEGSKA (reference sequence). CDR3 size: 14 residues.

The V and J genes are TRBV12-3 or TRBV12-4 and TRBJ2-1; D possibly corresponds to TRBD1 (7 bases). The CDR3 consists of 12 residues. Trimming removed 7 bases at V and 9 bases at J, with 13 bases between. CDR3 sequence reads: CASTPEGAEQFF. The CDR3, as DNA: TGTGCCAGCACCCCGGAGGGGGCTGAGCAGTTCTTC.

The rearrangement links TRBV7-9 to TRBJ1-1, with D perhaps matching TRBD1 (6 bases). Trimming removed 1 base from V and 5 bases from J, with 17 bases in between. CDR1 and CDR2 (germline): SEHNR, FQNEAQ (reference sequence). This CDR3 region has 16 residues. CDR3 DNA: TGTGCCAGCAGCTTAGGATCTCCGGGGAGGGGGACTGAAGCTTTCTTT. It translates to CASSLGSPGRGTEAFF. The full variable domain, in which reference TRBV7-9 and TRBJ1-1 provide the parts outside the CDR3, is DTGVSQNPRHKITKRGQNVTFRCDPISEHNRLYWYRQTLGQGPEFLTYFQNEAQLEKSRLLSDRFSAERPKGSFSTLEIQRTEQGDSAMYLCASSLGSPGRGTEAFFGQGTRLTVV.

The chain combines TRBV27 with TRBJ1-6; TRBD1 aligns across 9 bases. This CDR3 contains 17 residues. The germline V gene encodes CDR1 MNHEY and CDR2 SMNVEV (reference sequence). With V trimmed by 3 bases and J by 9 bases, 12 bases remained unmatched. CDR3 in amino acids: CASSFRGQGSFISPLHF. CDR3 DNA: TGTGCCAGCAGTTTCCGGGGACAGGGATCGTTTATTTCACCCCTCCACTTT.

The rearrangement uses TRBV28 and TRBJ2-6; no definite D call. The CDR3 has 12 residues. V was trimmed by 6 bases and J by 4 bases, leaving 4 bases between them. CDR1 and CDR2 (germline): MDHEN, SYDVKM. CDR3 DNA sequence: TGTGCCAGCAGAAGGGGGGCCAACGTCCTGACTTTC. This gives the protein CASRRGANVLTF.

The V and J genes are TRBV7-2 and TRBJ2-3, with D possibly matching TRBD2 (7 bases). Trimming left V 6 bases short and J 1 base short, with 14 bases between. This CDR3 is 15 amino acids long. CDR1 is SGHTA and CDR2 is FQGNSA in the germline V gene. This CDR3 reads CASSSGRGGTDTQYF. As DNA, the CDR3 is TGTGCCAGCAGTTCAGGGAGGGGGGGCACAGATACGCAGTATTTT.

The chain recombines TRBV28 with TRBJ1-6; 9 bases are a match to TRBD1. V dropped 2 bases and J dropped 9; count of bases not matched to a gene: 5. The CDR3 contains 15 residues. Germline CDR1 and CDR2: MDHEN and SYDVKM. The CDR3 DNA sequence: TGTGCCAGCAGTTTAAGGGACAGGGCTATTTCACCCCTCCACTTT. Protein product: CASSLRDRAISPLHF.

This chain links TRBV5-1 with TRBJ1-1; a weak D match, TRBD1 (5 bases). V was pared by 3 bases and J by 5 bases, with 17 bases between. From germline, CDR1 is SGHRS and CDR2 YFSETQ. The CDR3 has 15 amino acids. CDR3 protein: CASSSRTRERTEAFF. Written as DNA, the CDR3 is TGCGCCAGCAGCTCCCGCACCAGGGAGAGGACTGAAGCTTTCTTT.

This chain links TRBV6-6 with TRBJ1-1; D gene unclear. Germline V CDR1 and CDR2: MNHNY, SVGAGI (reference sequence). V lost 0 bases to trimming and J lost 8 bases, with 10 bases between them. There are 13 residues in the CDR3. DNA for the CDR3: TGTGCCAGCAGTTACTCGATAACGGCCGAAGCTTTCTTT. Amino acids: CASSYSITAEAFF.

Written as DNA, the CDR3 is TGCAGTGCTAGAGGGCGCCTCACAGATACGCAGTATTTT. This sequence encodes CSARGRLTDTQYF. The V call is TRBV20-1, the J call TRBJ2-3; D gene uncertain. Trimming stripped 1 base from V and 2 bases from J, with 7 bases between. Germline CDR1 DFQATT, CDR2 SNEGSKA (reference sequence). The CDR3 contains 13 residues.

CDR3 loop: CASSPHLANEQFF. The CDR3 nucleotides read TGTGCCAGCAGCCCTCACCTTGCGAATGAGCAGTTCTTC. The chain uses TRBV11-2 and TRBJ2-1; D gene unclear. From germline, CDR1 is SGHAT and CDR2 FQNNGV. The V end was cut by 5 bases, the J end by 7 bases, with 12 bases between. This CDR3 has 13 amino acids.

J is TRBJ2-3 and V is TRBV7-9; unclear D gene. The germline V gene encodes CDR1 SEHNR and CDR2 FQNEAQ (reference sequence). Trimming pared 0 bases from V and 8 bases from J, leaving 6 bases between. The CDR3 is 12 residues long. The CDR3 nucleotides read TGTGCCAGCAGCTTAGCCTATAGTACGCAGTATTTT. This translates into CASSLAYSTQYF.

The chain is built from TRBV10-3 and TRBJ2-7; D gene unclear. Germline V gene sequence: CDR1 ENHRY, CDR2 SYGVKD. The CDR3 is 15 amino acids. V shed 2 bases and J shed 2 bases, with 13 bases lying between them. This CDR3 is CAISEPVVRPYEQYF. The CDR3 nucleotides read TGTGCCATCAGTGAGCCGGTAGTTCGCCCCTACGAGCAGTACTTC.

This chain joins TRBV7-6 and TRBJ2-2; 14 nucleotides match TRBD2. V dropped 5 bases and J dropped 6; count of bases not matched to a gene: 8. The germline V gene has CDR1 SGHVS and CDR2 FNYEAQ. The CDR3 is 17 amino acids. This CDR3 is CASSRLAGGRKAGELFF. The CDR3 DNA follows: TGTGCCAGCAGCCGACTAGCGGGGGGGCGAAAGGCCGGGGAGCTGTTTTTT.

The chain links TRBV7-9 to TRBJ2-3, with a weak D call TRBD1 (5 bases). Trimming removed 2 bases from V and 1 base from J, with 7 bases in between. CDR3 length equals 14 residues. The germline V gene encodes CDR1 SEHNR and CDR2 FQNEAQ (reference sequence). The CDR3 DNA is TGTGCCAGCAGCTTACAGGGTGGCACAGATACGCAGTATTTT. Translated, it gives CASSLQGGTDTQYF.

This clonotype was seen a few times. The rearrangement links TRBV5-1 to TRBJ2-1; TRBD1 or TRBD2 may be the D gene (6 bases each). Per germline, CDR1 SGHRS and CDR2 YFSETQ. There are 14 residues in the CDR3. Trimming cost V 4 bases and J 9 bases, with 17 bases left between them. Written as DNA, the CDR3 is TGCGCCAGCAGCGCCACGATACAGGGAGGTGAGCAGTTCTTC. This translates into CASSATIQGGEQFF.

The chain recombines TRBV20-1 with TRBJ1-1; 7 bases map to TRBD1. This CDR3 spans 14 amino acids. Germline V gene sequence: CDR1 DFQATT, CDR2 SNEGSKA (reference sequence). V dropped 3 bases and J dropped 1; count of bases not matched to a gene: 5. DNA of the CDR3: TGCAGTGCTAGCACAGGGGTTTGGAACACTGAAGCTTTCTTT. This translates into CSASTGVWNTEAFF.

This chain links TRBV12-3 or TRBV12-4 with TRBJ2-1; tentative D call: TRBD2 (5 bases). V dropped 5 bases and J dropped 7 bases, with 18 bases sitting between them. The CDR3 is made up of 15 amino acids. DNA for the CDR3: TGTGCCAGCAGTCCATACGGAGGACCCGGGAATGAGCAGTTCTTC. Protein: CASSPYGGPGNEQFF.